These 29 T cell receptor beta chains originate from one sample sequenced in a study of cytomegalovirus exposure and HLA in healthy donors (TCRdb year 2017). Libraries were prepared through the immunoSEQ multiplex PCR assay. The multiplex PCR relied on a mix of 60 forward primers for TCR Vbeta segments and 13 reverse primers for TCR Jbeta segments. Here the immuneACCESS table is served through TCRdb, limited to in-frame sequences with V and J called. Missing clones are a known gap in these copies; in checked studies unresolved V genes cover under half, and the rest lacks a known reason. Within this sample are 160,000 or so clones, with more than 70% of them counted one time only. The ten largest clones take up approximately 1.4% of the sample. Sequenced: PBMCs. These TCRs come from a man aged 55 to 69 in good health and CMV-seronegative.

V and J are TRBV5-1 and TRBJ2-5, with D possibly TRBD2 on 6 matching bases. The germline V gene encodes CDR1 SGHRS and CDR2 YFSETQ. The V gene lost 4 bases and the J gene lost 2 bases, with 21 bases spanning the gap. The length of the CDR3 is 17 residues. This CDR3 is CASSPVFRVREQETQYF. In DNA form, the CDR3 reads TGCGCCAGCAGCCCGGTGTTCAGGGTACGGGAGCAAGAGACCCAGTACTTC.

This rearrangement joins TRBV4-1 to TRBJ2-2, with 8 bases aligning to TRBD2. The V gene's germline CDR1 is MGHRA and CDR2 YSYEKL. V gave up 4 bases and J gave up 2 bases; unmatched junction bases: 12. The CDR3 spans 18 residues. The CDR3 loop is CASSRSSARGVNTGELFF. The CDR3 DNA sequence: TGCGCCAGCAGCCGGTCCTCGGCGCGGGGGGTTAACACCGGGGAGCTGTTTTTT.

This chain links TRBV2 with TRBJ1-5; the match to TRBD1 covers 7 bases. V lost 6 bases, J lost 3 bases, and 5 bases stayed unmatched. Germline values: CDR1 SNHLY, CDR2 FYNNEI. CDR3 length equals 14 residues. The DNA for the CDR3 is TGTGCCAGCAGCGCCGGGACAGTCAATCAGCCCCAGCATTTT. Encoded protein: CASSAGTVNQPQHF.

The V call is TRBV28, the J call TRBJ1-5; 8 nucleotides line up with TRBD1. There are 18 residues in the CDR3. Germline V gives CDR1 MDHEN, CDR2 SYDVKM. The J segment lost 4 bases and the V segment lost 5 bases, leaving 16 bases of the junction unmatched. The CDR3 is CASSPTTGARDGNQPQHF. CDR3 nucleotides: TGTGCCAGCAGTCCTACGACAGGGGCCCGGGATGGTAATCAGCCCCAGCATTTT.

The V call is TRBV30, the J call TRBJ1-6; TRBD1 might be the D (5 bases). The CDR3 runs to 15 residues. V lost 1 base and J lost 8, with 15 bases in between. Germline assignment: CDR1 GTSNPN and CDR2 SVGIG (reference sequence). CDR3 sequence reads: CAWSGMLGEDSPLHF. CDR3 DNA sequence: TGTGCCTGGAGTGGGATGTTGGGGGAGGATTCACCCCTCCACTTT.

This sequence joins TRBV9 and TRBJ1-1; TRBD1 might be the D (6 bases). This CDR3 has 14 residues. Germline CDR1 is SGDLS and CDR2 is YYNGEE. V lost 0 bases and J lost 6, with 12 bases in between. DNA of the CDR3: TGTGCCAGCAGCGTAGGCCCACAGGGATCTGAAGCTTTCTTT. It translates to CASSVGPQGSEAFF.

The chain combines TRBV19 with TRBJ2-7, with 7 bases lining up with TRBD1. V lost 7 bases and J lost 4; bases outside the gene matches: 16. The CDR3 runs to 16 residues. In germline, CDR1 is LNHDA, CDR2 SQIVND (reference sequence). The CDR3 coding sequence is TGTGCCAGTACGGGTCGGGTAGGGGGCGCATTGTACGAGCAGTACTTC. This gives the protein CASTGRVGGALYEQYF.

This clone was counted many times. V gene TRBV5-8 combines with J gene TRBJ2-7; 8 bases agree with TRBD1. V shed 7 bases, J shed 6 bases, and the junction held 6 bases outside the gene matches. The germline gives CDR1 SGHTS, CDR2 YDEGEE. This CDR3 has 12 residues. The CDR3 sequence: CASGGTGGEQYF. The CDR3 DNA is TGTGCCAGCGGGGGGACAGGTGGCGAGCAGTACTTC. Full variable domain (rest looked up from reference TRBV5-8 and TRBJ2-7): EAGVTQSPTHLIKTRGQQATLRCSPISGHTSVYWYQQALGLGLQFLLWYDEGEERNRGNFPPRFSGRQFPNYSSELNVNALELEDSALYLCASGGTGGEQYFGPGTRLTVT.

The chain joins TRBV2 to TRBJ1-4; D is unclear. The length of the CDR3 is 14 residues. The V end lost 2 bases, the J end lost 8 bases, and 12 bases lay between the germline ends. The germline CDR1 and CDR2 sequences are SNHLY and FYNNEI. The CDR3 nucleotides read TGTGCCAGCAGTGAATGGGCAGTAAGGGAAAAACTGTTTTTT. This gives the protein CASSEWAVREKLFF.

The genes are TRBV9 and TRBJ2-7; 13 bases are shared with TRBD2. Germline V gene sequence: CDR1 SGDLS, CDR2 YYNGEE. The J segment lost 6 bases and the V segment lost 4 bases, leaving 7 bases of the junction unmatched. CDR3 size: 15 residues. CDR3: CASSPTGTSGTEQYF. The CDR3 DNA is TGTGCCAGCAGCCCTACTGGGACTAGCGGGACCGAGCAGTACTTC. The complete variable domain, with remaining parts taken from reference TRBV9 and TRBJ2-7, reads DSGVTQTPKHLITATGQRVTLRCSPRSGDLSVYWYQQSLDQGLQFLIQYYNGEERAKGNILERFSAQQFPDLHSELNLSSLELGDSALYFCASSPTGTSGTEQYFGPGTRLTVT.

As for this clone: The sample holds other DNA sequences that translate to the same CDR3. The chain links TRBV11-2 to TRBJ2-2; D perhaps matches TRBD1 (5 bases). Germline V gene lookup returns CDR1 SGHAT and CDR2 FQNNGV. This CDR3 has 14 residues. Trimming took off 4 bases at V and 4 bases at J, with 10 bases between the two ends. The CDR3, as DNA: TGTGCCAGCAGCTCTAGGGGTAGCACCGGGGAGCTGTTTTTT. Protein product: CASSSRGSTGELFF.

The genes are TRBV27 and TRBJ1-4; D remains unclear. Trimming left V 6 bases short and J 7 bases short, with 12 bases between. CDR1 MNHEY and CDR2 SMNVEV come from the germline V gene (reference sequence). The CDR3 loop spans 13 amino acids. The CDR3 reads CASRPDWSEKLFF. DNA of the CDR3: TGTGCCAGCAGACCGGATTGGAGTGAAAAACTGTTTTTT.

This CDR3 reads CASSLSGYNIQYF. CDR3 DNA sequence: TGTGCCAGCAGCTTGTCGGGGTATAACATTCAGTACTTC. The chain carries TRBV5-4 and TRBJ2-4, with TRBD2 as a possible D gene (5 bases). This CDR3 has 13 residues. CDR1 and CDR2 from the germline V gene are SGHNT and YYREEE (reference sequence). Deletions cut 1 base from V and 7 bases from J, with 9 bases between.

The V and J genes are TRBV7-9 and TRBJ1-2; maybe TRBD1 (5 bases). Germline V CDR1 and CDR2: SEHNR, FQNEAQ (reference sequence). This CDR3 comprises 14 residues. Trimming shortened V by 6 bases and J by 1 base, and 12 bases separated the two germline ends. DNA of the CDR3: TGTGCCAGCAGGTCTGGGGGAGGTAACTATGGCTACACCTTC. This codes for CASRSGGGNYGYTF.

The chain recombines TRBV28 with TRBJ1-6; 7 positions agree with TRBD1. After removal of 7 bases from V and 6 bases from J, the junction contained 6 bases not matched to a gene. This CDR3 contains 14 residues. Per germline, CDR1 MDHEN and CDR2 SYDVKM. For the CDR3, the DNA is TGTGCCAGCACCCCCCACAGGGGTAATTCACCCCTCCACTTT. Translation gives CASTPHRGNSPLHF. Full variable domain (rest looked up from reference TRBV28 and TRBJ1-6): DVKVTQSSRYLVKRTGEKVFLECVQDMDHENMFWYRQDPGLGLRLIYFSYDVKMKEKGDIPEGYSVSREKKERFSLILESASTNQTSMYLCASTPHRGNSPLHFGNGTRLTVT.

The chain links TRBV25-1 to TRBJ2-2; 8 nucleotides line up with TRBD1. Germline values: CDR1 MGHDK, CDR2 SYGVNS. The CDR3 extends over 14 amino acids. Trimming cost V 10 bases and J 1 base; bases outside gene matches: 5. CDR3 residues: CATGGTGNTGELFF. CDR3 bases: TGTGCCACCGGCGGGACAGGGAACACCGGGGAGCTGTTTTTT.

The rearrangement uses TRBV6-5 and TRBJ2-7; 8 bases are shared with TRBD1. The CDR3 sequence is 13 residues long. Germline V gene lookup returns CDR1 MNHEY and CDR2 SVGAGI. Trimming cost V 4 bases and J 3 bases; bases outside gene matches: 2. Written as DNA, the CDR3 is TGTGCCAGCAGTTTCGACAGGGGCTACGAGCAGTACTTC. It translates to CASSFDRGYEQYF.

This sequence joins TRBV6-5 and TRBJ1-2; 9 bases match TRBD1. V shed 6 bases, J shed 8 bases, and the junction held 4 bases outside the gene matches. The germline V gene encodes CDR1 MNHEY and CDR2 SVGAGI. This CDR3 is built from 12 residues. Here the CDR3 reads CASSGTGMGYTF. The CDR3 nucleotides read TGTGCCAGCAGCGGGACAGGGATGGGCTACACCTTC.

V usage is TRBV14 and J usage is TRBJ2-3; D might be TRBD1 (6 bases). V lost 2 bases to trimming and J lost 3 bases, with 9 bases between them. The germline V gene has CDR1 SGHDN and CDR2 FVKESK. The CDR3 covers 14 residues. In DNA, the CDR3 is TGTGCCAGCAGCCAAATCCAGGGGACAGATACGCAGTATTTT. The encoded protein is CASSQIQGTDTQYF.

This clone was seen only a few times. V usage is TRBV20-1 and J usage is TRBJ1-1; D gene ambiguous. This CDR3 comprises 11 residues. In germline, CDR1 is DFQATT, CDR2 SNEGSKA (reference sequence). Trimming shortened V by 5 bases and J by 7 bases, and 11 bases separated the two germline ends. In DNA, the CDR3 is TGCAGTGCTGCTCCCTACTATGAAGCTTTCTTT. It encodes CSAAPYYEAFF.

The chain links TRBV7-2 to TRBJ2-5; 8 bases line up with TRBD1. The assigned J gene may be wrong: the sequence end matches TRBJ2-7 better. CDR3 length: 13 amino acids. Germline CDR1 SGHTA, CDR2 FQGNSA. The CDR3 sequence is CASSGTGYYEQYF. CDR3 DNA: TGTGCCAGCAGCGGGACAGGCTACTACGAGCAGTACTTC.

The chain combines TRBV6-1 with TRBJ1-2; 9 bases line up with TRBD1. The CDR3 consists of 18 residues. V lost 3 bases to trimming and J lost 7 bases; unmatched junction nucleotides: 18. CDR1 is MNHNS, CDR2 SASEGT, per germline. CDR3 loop: CASSDTFGTGQGSGGYTF. DNA for the CDR3: TGTGCCAGCAGTGACACTTTCGGGACAGGGCAGGGGTCTGGTGGCTACACCTTC.

This chain uses TRBV7-6 with TRBJ2-6; 8 bases fit TRBD1. Trimming took 5 bases from V and 3 from J; bases not matched to a gene: 12. Per the germline V gene, CDR1 is SGHVS and CDR2 is FNYEAQ. The CDR3 is made up of 18 amino acids. The CDR3 sequence: CASSPRVRGQNGANVLTF. CDR3 coding DNA: TGTGCCAGCAGCCCCCGTGTCAGGGGGCAGAATGGGGCCAACGTCCTGACTTTC. Supplemented by reference TRBV7-6 and TRBJ2-6, the full variable domain reads GAGVSQSPRYKVTKRGQDVALRCDPISGHVSLYWYRQALGQGPEFLTYFNYEAQQDKSGLPNDRFSAERPEGSISTLTIQRTEQRDSAMYRCASSPRVRGQNGANVLTFGAGSRLTVL.

The J gene is TRBJ2-2, the V gene TRBV27; 8 bases map to TRBD2. Germline CDR1 and CDR2: MNHEY and SMNVEV (reference sequence). The CDR3 totals 18 residues. V was clipped by 5 bases and J by 4 bases; unmatched bases: 15. CDR3 residues: CASSPGTSSPSFTGELFF. The CDR3 bases are TGTGCCAGCAGTCCCGGGACTAGTTCCCCGAGCTTCACCGGGGAGCTGTTTTTT.

V and J are TRBV10-3 and TRBJ1-1; D is possibly TRBD1 (5 bases). CDR1 is ENHRY, CDR2 SYGVKD, per germline. The CDR3 extends over 13 amino acids. Trimming stripped 7 bases from V and 1 base from J, with 10 bases between. The DNA for the CDR3 is TGTGCCATCACCGGCGGACAGAACACTGAAGCTTTCTTT. This translates into CAITGGQNTEAFF.

This chain links TRBV7-2 with TRBJ2-7, with 8 bases lining up with TRBD1. CDR3 length: 16 residues. V shed 2 bases, J shed 7 bases, and the junction held 13 bases outside the gene matches. The germline CDR1 and CDR2 sequences are SGHTA and FQGNSA. CDR3 protein: CASSLLGAGGFREQYF. CDR3 in DNA: TGTGCCAGCAGCTTATTGGGGGCAGGGGGCTTCCGGGAGCAGTACTTC. Looking up the rest from reference TRBV7-2 and TRBJ2-7 gives the full variable domain: GAGVSQSPSNKVTEKGKDVELRCDPISGHTALYWYRQSLGQGLEFLIYFQGNSAPDKSGLPSDRFSAERTGGSVSTLTIQRTQQEDSAVYLCASSLLGAGGFREQYFGPGTRLTVT.

This clone was recorded a few times. J is TRBJ2-1 and V is TRBV2; TRBD2 matches 13 bases. The germline V gene encodes CDR1 SNHLY and CDR2 FYNNEI. The CDR3 sequence is 18 residues long. Trimming removed 2 bases from V and 5 bases from J; junction bases left unmatched: 9. The chain's CDR3 is CASSEWGGLAGLNNEQFF. The DNA of the CDR3 is TGTGCCAGCAGTGAATGGGGGGGACTAGCGGGGTTAAACAATGAGCAGTTCTTC.

This chain joins TRBV5-5 and TRBJ2-7; 8 bases match TRBD2. CDR1 and CDR2 from the germline V gene are SGHKS and YYEKEE (reference sequence). This CDR3 region has 15 residues. V lost 3 bases, J lost 5 bases, and 10 bases stayed unmatched. CDR3 residues: CASSYPAGGSHEQYF. The CDR3 DNA sequence: TGTGCCAGCAGCTACCCGGCGGGGGGTTCCCACGAGCAGTACTTC.

The rearrangement links TRBV10-2 to TRBJ1-5, with 8 bases fitting TRBD1. This CDR3 has 14 residues. The junction had 3 bases not matched to a gene; V was cut back by 2 bases and J by 6 bases. Germline lookup yields CDR1 WSHSY and CDR2 SAAADI. The CDR3: CASSEQGAGQPQHF. For the CDR3, the DNA is TGCGCCAGCAGTGAGCAGGGGGCAGGTCAGCCCCAGCATTTT.